One and the same sample provided the 15 T cell receptor beta chains below, sequenced in a study of T cells in Graves' hyperthyroidism and ophthalmopathy. Amplification targeted TCR beta CDR3 regions from RNA transcripts. An initial round of RT-PCR targeting the TCR CDR3 relied on the HTBI primer set. TCRdb re-called the multiplex PCR reads through MiXCR, storing one row per CDR3 protein. In the table there are 500,000 or so distinct CDR3 sequences, approximately 17% of which are singletons. Sequenced: blood. Receptor source: a woman under 30 with Graves' ophthalmopathy.

The chain carries TRBV7-6 and TRBJ2-7, with D perhaps assigned TRBD1 or TRBD2 (5 bases each). CDR1 is SGHVS and CDR2 is FNYEAQ in the germline V gene. Trimming left V 5 bases short and J 2 bases short, with 22 bases between. The CDR3 has 17 residues. CDR3 sequence reads: CASSLLIGADNPYEQYF. CDR3 DNA sequence: TGTGCCAGCAGCCTACTGATCGGGGCAGATAATCCCTACGAGCAGTACTTC.

This clonotype has more than one count but fewer than ten. The CDR3 sequence is CASSQDRGGEQFF. The DNA for the CDR3 is TGCGCCAGCAGCCAAGACAGAGGAGGTGAGCAGTTCTTC. The chain combines TRBV4-1 with TRBJ2-1; D perhaps matches TRBD2 (5 bases). The length of the CDR3 is 13 residues. CDR1 MGHRA and CDR2 YSYEKL come from the germline V gene. The V gene lost 0 bases and the J gene lost 9 bases, with 9 bases spanning the gap.

Ten or more counts support this clonotype. The chain couples TRBV28 to TRBJ2-3; 9 bases map to TRBD2. J lost 0 bases, V lost 3 bases, and 1 base had no gene match. This CDR3 spans 15 amino acids. CDR1 MDHEN and CDR2 SYDVKM come from the germline V gene. The CDR3 sequence is CASSFSGGSTDTQYF. In DNA, the CDR3 is TGTGCCAGCAGTTTTAGCGGGGGAAGCACAGATACGCAGTATTTT.

This clonotype was observed at least ten times. The J gene is TRBJ2-7, the V gene TRBV2; 7 nucleotides match TRBD2. With 5 bases clipped from V and 2 bases from J, the junction kept 9 bases outside the gene matches. Germline V gene data show CDR1 as SNHLY and CDR2 as FYNNEI. CDR3 size: 15 residues. DNA of the CDR3: TGTGCCAGCAGTAGCACTAGCGTCTATCCCTACGAGCAGTACTTC. Its translation is CASSSTSVYPYEQYF. Based on the CDR3 plus reference TRBV2 and TRBJ2-7, the full variable domain is EPEVTQTPSHQVTQMGQEVILRCVPISNHLYFYWYRQILGQKVEFLVSFYNNEISEKSEIFDDQFSVERPDGSNFTLKIRSTKLEDSAMYFCASSSTSVYPYEQYFGPGTRLTVT.

This clonotype was recorded a few times. The V and J genes are TRBV14 and TRBJ1-1; the D gene is possibly TRBD1 (6 bases). Between the trimmed V and J ends, which lost 0 bases and 4 bases, there was a span of 18 bases. Per germline, CDR1 SGHDN and CDR2 FVKESK. This CDR3 comprises 17 residues. The CDR3 DNA reads as TGTGCCAGCAGCCAAGATTTCGGAGCAGGGGTGACCACTGAAGCTTTCTTT. This encodes CASSQDFGAGVTTEAFF.

The CDR3 nucleotides are TGCGCCAGCAAGGGCCTTACGAACACCGGGGAGCTGTTTTTT. Its protein product is CASKGLTNTGELFF. The chain has TRBV5-1 and TRBJ2-2; no reliable D call. The CDR3 is made up of 14 amino acids. Germline V gives CDR1 SGHRS, CDR2 YFSETQ. V was trimmed by 6 bases and J by 0 bases, leaving 9 bases between them.

The chain has TRBV2 and TRBJ2-4; perhaps TRBD1 as D (6 bases). Trimming stripped 7 bases from V and 0 bases from J, with 13 bases between. The CDR3 runs 15 residues. Germline assignment: CDR1 SNHLY and CDR2 FYNNEI. The DNA of the CDR3 is TGTGCCAGCACTGTGGACAGCCTAGCCAAAAACATTCAGTACTTC. It yields the protein CASTVDSLAKNIQYF.

This clonotype was seen many times. The chain is built from TRBV9 and TRBJ1-2; weak D call: TRBD1 (6 bases). Germline V CDR1 and CDR2: SGDLS, YYNGEE. Trimming pared 0 bases from V and 6 bases from J, leaving 9 bases between. The CDR3 sequence is 13 residues long. CDR3: CASSVDAGDGYTF. DNA of the CDR3: TGTGCCAGCAGCGTAGATGCAGGGGATGGCTACACCTTC. Drawing the rest from reference TRBV9 and TRBJ1-2, the complete variable domain is DSGVTQTPKHLITATGQRVTLRCSPRSGDLSVYWYQQSLDQGLQFLIQYYNGEERAKGNILERFSAQQFPDLHSELNLSSLELGDSALYFCASSVDAGDGYTFGSGTRLTVV.

This clonotype was counted many times. The chain employs TRBV18 and TRBJ2-3; D possibly corresponds to TRBD1 (5 bases). Deletions cut 2 bases from V and 6 bases from J, with 15 bases between. Per germline, CDR1 KGHSH and CDR2 LQKENI. This CDR3 region has 15 residues. DNA of the CDR3: TGTGCCAGCTCACCAAAATCTCCAGGGCGTGATACGCAGTATTTT. Its translation: CASSPKSPGRDTQYF.

This clonotype was seen a handful of times. J is TRBJ1-4 and V is TRBV4-1; D ambiguous. Germline V gives CDR1 MGHRA, CDR2 YSYEKL. CDR3 size: 14 residues. Between the trimmed V and J ends, which lost 0 bases and 5 bases, there was a span of 7 bases. The CDR3 sequence: CASSQDQENEKLFF. The CDR3 bases are TGCGCCAGCAGCCAAGATCAGGAAAATGAAAAACTGTTTTTT.

At least ten counts were recorded for this clonotype. This sequence joins TRBV7-8 and TRBJ1-3, with D possibly matching TRBD1 (5 bases). V was cut by 6 bases and J by 0 bases, with 9 bases left in between. The CDR3 spans 14 residues. Germline CDR1 is SGHVS and CDR2 is FQNEAQ. CDR3 DNA: TGTGCCAGCAGGGTAGGGGTCTCTGGAAACACCATATATTTT. As protein: CASRVGVSGNTIYF.

This clonotype was detected a few times. Possible read error: a much larger clone is one base away. This sequence joins TRBV7-9 and TRBJ2-5, with D tentatively TRBD1 (8 bases). Germline V gives CDR1 SEHNR, CDR2 FQNEAQ (reference sequence). Trimming cost V 2 bases and J 9 bases, with 16 bases left between them. This CDR3 comprises 14 residues. CDR3 sequence reads: CASSLTTGGEAQYF. Written as DNA, the CDR3 is TGTGCCAGCAGCTTAACCACAGGGGGGGAGGCCCAGTACTTC.

This clonotype was counted many times. The V call is TRBV28, the J call TRBJ2-7, with D perhaps matching TRBD1 or TRBD2 (5 bases each). Trimming left V 4 bases short and J 2 bases short, with 18 bases between. The CDR3 has 16 amino acids. CDR1 is MDHEN, CDR2 SYDVKM, per germline. CDR3 in DNA: TGTGCCAGCAGTTGGGGATGGGACGGTAGTGCCTACGAGCAGTACTTC. Residues: CASSWGWDGSAYEQYF.

This clonotype was counted ten times or more. V usage is TRBV20-1 and J usage is TRBJ2-2, with 7 bases that match TRBD1. J was trimmed by 2 bases and V by 0 bases; bases with no gene match: 12. The germline gives CDR1 DFQATT, CDR2 SNEGSKA (reference sequence). The CDR3 is made up of 18 amino acids. CDR3 in DNA: TGCAGTGCTAGAGACCCTTCGACAGGGCCTCCCAACACCGGGGAGCTGTTTTTT. Its protein is CSARDPSTGPPNTGELFF.

This clonotype was seen more than once but under ten times. J is TRBJ2-1 and V is TRBV20-1; 10 bases agree with TRBD2. The V gene end was trimmed by 5 bases and the J gene end by 2 bases; junction bases not matched to a gene: 6. The CDR3 contains 15 residues. Germline CDR1 and CDR2: DFQATT and SNEGSKA (reference sequence). CDR3: CSARSGLATYNEQFF. CDR3 nucleotide sequence: TGCAGTGCTCGATCGGGACTAGCGACCTACAATGAGCAGTTCTTC.